This T cell receptor (beta chain) was observed in a study of T cell repertoires in cytomegalovirus infection. Study background: Matching HLA type and CMV infection were both indicated by public TCR beta signatures.

In this sample, this clonotype turned up many times. Antigen: not known. General study points: Dominant in the ex vivo response were TCR beta clonotypes restricted by HLA-C and specific for CMV. Carriage of CMV together with the relevant HLA was identifiable through cumulative public TCR beta family frequency.

CDR1 is LNHDA and CDR2 is SQIVND in the germline V gene (reference sequence). J lost 2 bases, V lost 6 bases, and 7 bases had no gene match. The CDR3 runs to 15 residues. TCRdb re-called the reads through MiXCR, storing one row per CDR3 protein. This sample carries under 90,000 distinct CDR3 sequences, about 22% of them seen once, and the ten largest clones take under 85%. This receptor was obtained from a human donor in good health (CMV status not recorded). Some clones in this sample may be carry-over from other donors' samples. The rearrangement links TRBV19 to TRBJ2-7; 10 nucleotides agree with TRBD1. Sequencing was done on a sample of PBMCs, sequenced either directly or after in vitro stimulation (not recorded which). Here the CDR3 reads CASSQYGTGAYEQYF. The CDR3 nucleotides read TGTGCCAGTAGCCAATACGGGACAGGGGCCTACGAGCAGTACTTC.